One and the same sample provided the 13 T cell receptor delta chains below, sequenced in a study of human gamma delta and Vdelta1 T cells. TCRdb reprocessed the PCR reads using CATT. The sample has a few thousand delta-chain clones; about 24% are singletons. The sample consisted of naive CD27+ Vdelta1 gamma-delta T cells from blood. These TCRs come from a human donor in good health.

The J gene went uncalled, whereas the V gene is TRDV1. This CDR3 region has 9 residues. Germline CDR1 reads TSWWSYY; CDR2 reads QGS. The CDR3 DNA reads TGTGCTCTTGGGGAAGTCCAACACTTC. It is translated as CALGEVQHF.

Judged by abundance, this clone is medium-sized. A much larger clone is a single base away; this may be a read error. Additional DNA sequences in this sample encode the identical CDR3. The rearrangement uses TRDV1 and TRDJ1; 8 positions agree with TRDD3. CDR3 length equals 21 residues. The germline gives CDR1 TSWWSYY, CDR2 QGS. The trim removed 2 bases at V and 0 bases at J, leaving 20 bases unmatched. The CDR3 is CALGELSPYWGSPSYTDKLIF. The CDR3 nucleotides are TGTGCTCTTGGGGAATTGTCCCCTTACTGGGGGTCCCCCTCGTACACCGATAAACTCATCTTT.

The table lists this clone with a few counts. The TCRdb protein comes from a much larger clone and disagrees with this DNA's translation at residue 3, likely due to a read error; the protein given here is derived from the DNA. This chain connects TRDV1 to TRDJ1; TRDD3 agrees at 11 bases. From germline, CDR1 is TSWWSYY and CDR2 QGS. This CDR3 is built from 20 residues. The CDR3 nucleotides are TGTGCCTCAGGGGGCCTTCCACACTTGAACTGGGGGATAAAGACCGATAAACTCATCTTT. Protein sequence: CASGGLPHLNWGIKTDKLIF.

To note about this clone: TCRdb has a much larger clone's protein, which differs at residue 11 from the translation of this DNA, likely because of a read error; what is shown is the protein translated from the DNA. V is TRDV1 and J is TRDJ1; TRDD3 is a possible D gene (6 bases). With 2 bases removed from V and 0 bases from J, the gap between germline ends came to 22 bases. Germline V lookup: CDR1 TSWWSYY, CDR2 QGS. The CDR3 sequence is 19 residues long. CDR3 nucleotides: TGTGCTCTTGGGGAATTTCTACCTGGGGACCCAAAGTACACCGATAAACTCATCTTT. As protein: CALGEFLPGDPKYTDKLIF.

This clone came up a few times. V gene TRDV1 combines with J gene TRDJ1, with 8 bases lining up with TRDD3. J lost 0 bases, V lost 2 bases, and 17 bases had no gene match. The CDR3 is made up of 20 amino acids. Germline V gene lookup returns CDR1 TSWWSYY and CDR2 QGS. In nucleotides, the CDR3 is TGTGCTCTTGGGGAAAATCTTAGCCATCCTGGGGGAGCGTACACCGATAAACTCATCTTT. Amino acids: CALGENLSHPGGAYTDKLIF.

The chain combines TRDV1 with TRDJ1; TRDD3 agrees at 9 bases. V lost 0 bases and J lost 10; bases outside the gene matches: 15. The length of the CDR3 is 17 residues. The germline gives CDR1 TSWWSYY, CDR2 QGS. The CDR3 sequence: CALGELRMGIRPTRLIF. As DNA, the CDR3 is TGTGCTCTTGGGGAACTACGTATGGGGATACGGCCCACTCGACTCATCTTT.

On this clone: The TCRdb protein, from a much larger clone, departs from this DNA's translation at residue 11, likely by read error; the protein shown derives from the DNA. The gene calls are TRDV1 and TRDJ1, with 8 positions matching TRDD3. CDR3 size: 21 residues. V lost 2 bases, J lost 0 bases, and 20 bases stayed unmatched. The V gene's germline CDR1 is TSWWSYY and CDR2 QGS. As DNA, the CDR3 is TGTGCTCTTGGGGAATCCTCCCTCCGGACGCGGGGGATATGGGACACCGATAAACTCATCTTT. Protein: CALGESSLRTRGIWDTDKLIF.

The V and J genes are TRDV1 and TRDJ1; 8 nucleotides agree with TRDD3. The CDR3 contains 19 residues. CDR1 and CDR2 (germline): TSWWSYY, QGS. The J segment lost 0 bases and the V segment lost 2 bases, leaving 14 bases of the junction unmatched. The CDR3 loop is CALGENRTGGLLYTDKLIF. The CDR3 bases are TGTGCTCTTGGGGAAAACCGTACTGGGGGCCTGTTGTACACCGATAAACTCATCTTT.

The J gene is TRDJ1, the V gene TRDV1; D remains ambiguous. Per the germline V gene, CDR1 is TSWWSYY and CDR2 is QGS. V gave up 4 bases and J gave up 0 bases, with 9 bases separating them. The length of the CDR3 is 14 residues. The CDR3 DNA is TGTGCTCTTGGGGTAAGAGGGTACACCGATAAACTCATCTTT. Translated, it gives CALGVRGYTDKLIF.

As to this clone: Additional DNA sequences in this sample encode the identical CDR3. The gene calls are TRDV1 and TRDJ1; 12 bases are shared with TRDD3. CDR3 length: 25 amino acids. Germline CDR1 reads TSWWSYY; CDR2 reads QGS. The V segment lost 0 bases and the J segment 1 base; nucleotides outside the gene matches: 27. CDR3 region: CALGELSPRRDPNWGILSTTDKLIF. In DNA form, the CDR3 reads TGTGCTCTTGGGGAACTAAGCCCCCGCCGGGATCCCAACTGGGGGATACTTTCCACCACCGATAAACTCATCTTT.

Of note for this clone: A far larger clone is just one base off, so this is likely a read error. The chain is built from TRDV1 and TRDJ1; TRDD2 might be the D (9 bases). Germline lookup yields CDR1 TSWWSYY and CDR2 QGS. This CDR3 comprises 24 residues. CDR3 sequence (DNA): TGTGCTCTTGGGGATCTCCCTCGCCCTTCCTACAGGTGGGGGATTCACTATTACACCGATAAACTCACCTTT. Its protein product is CALGDLPRPSYRWGIHYYTDKLTF.

This clone is medium-sized (0.01 to 0.1%) within its sample. The junction and the germline gene differ at one end; a read error may be behind it. The rearrangement uses TRDV1 and TRDJ1, with D possibly TRDD3 on 7 matching bases. Looked up from germline, CDR1 is TSWWSYY and CDR2 is QGS. The CDR3 runs 18 residues. The CDR3 region is CSGPPFPILTGDTDKLIF. The CDR3 bases are TGCTCTGGACCTCCCTTCCCTATCCTTACTGGGGATACCGATAAACTCATCTTT.

A few counts support this clone. V is TRDV1 and J is TRDJ1; the match to TRDD3 covers 10 bases. Trimming took 6 bases from V and 2 from J; bases not matched to a gene: 12. The CDR3 runs to 17 residues. Germline V gene data show CDR1 as TSWWSYY and CDR2 as QGS. The CDR3 region has the DNA TGTGCTCTTGGAGAATGCGGAACGGGGGATACGACCGATAAACTCATCTTT. This sequence encodes CALGECGTGDTTDKLIF.